This TCR beta chain was observed in a study of beta chain features in type 1 diabetes. Every isolated RNA sample was fully reverse transcribed, so sequencing captured expressed TCRB transcripts. Repertoires were generated with immunoSEQ multiplex PCR, while TCRdb's copy carries only in-frame clones and drops some. Of about 150,000 clones listed, 9% to 9.5% are singletons. Sequenced input: central memory CD4+ T cells from blood. The TCR comes from a man between 18 and 35 years old in good health.

The chain's CDR3 is CASSLGGGSTDTQYF. DNA of the CDR3: TGCGCCAGCAGCTTGGGCGGGGGGAGCACAGATACGCAGTATTTT. J is TRBJ2-3 and V is TRBV5-1; TRBD2 matches at 8 bases. J was trimmed by 0 bases and V by 0 bases; bases with no gene match: 0. CDR1 and CDR2 (germline): SGHRS, YFSETQ. The CDR3 runs to 15 residues. The full variable domain, completed using reference TRBV5-1 and TRBJ2-3, is KAGVTQTPRYLIKTRGQQVTLSCSPISGHRSVSWYQQTPGQGLQFLFEYFSETQRNKGNFPGRFSGRQFSNSRSEMNVSTLELGDSALYLCASSLGGGSTDTQYFGPGTRLTVL.